Below are 4 T cell receptor beta chains sequenced from a single sample in a study of identical twins (dated by TCRdb to 2016 to 2017). Library preparation was by 5' RACE. The sequencer listed for this sample is Illumina HiSeq 2000. The public reads were reprocessed in TCRdb via fastp at Q25 and MiXCR, keeping in-frame beta chains. Every CDR3 protein is listed once, alongside the most common genes and DNA of its rows. The sample records under 800,000 distinct CDR3 sequences, 21% of which are singletons. 4% to 4.5% of the sample is held by the ten biggest clonotypes. The data also belong to a second study, concerning T cells expressing NK-cell markers.

Material: PBMCs. Receptors originate from a woman aged 18-30 years in good health.

This sequence joins TRBV13 and TRBJ2-1; possibly TRBD2 for D (5 bases). The CDR3 sequence is 15 residues long. Germline CDR1 reads PRHDT; CDR2 reads FYEKMQ (reference sequence). V lost 3 bases, J lost 0 bases, and 9 bases lay in between. CDR3 in amino acids: CASSFGRYSYNEQFF. DNA for the CDR3: TGTGCCAGCAGCTTTGGGAGATACTCCTACAATGAGCAGTTCTTC.

This clonotype was counted a few times. This sequence joins TRBV4-3 and TRBJ2-7; 10 positions match TRBD1. V gave up 0 bases and J gave up 3 bases; unmatched junction bases: 2. The length of the CDR3 is 15 residues. The germline gives CDR1 LGHNA, CDR2 YSLEER. The CDR3 reads CASSQDGTGVYEQYF. The CDR3 DNA follows: TGCGCCAGCAGCCAAGATGGGACAGGGGTCTACGAGCAGTACTTC.

The CDR3 is CASSHRFRGTRETQYF. The CDR3 DNA follows: TGTGCCAGCAGCCACCGGTTTAGGGGCACAAGAGAGACCCAGTACTTC. This chain links TRBV11-2 with TRBJ2-5, with D tentatively TRBD1 (5 bases). Germline V gene data show CDR1 as SGHAT and CDR2 as FQNNGV. CDR3 length equals 16 residues. The V end was cut by 5 bases, the J end by 4 bases, with 20 bases between.

The chain is built from TRBV7-9 and TRBJ2-3; no definite D call. The CDR3 totals 15 residues. Germline V gene sequence: CDR1 SEHNR, CDR2 FQNEAQ (reference sequence). V was cut by 5 bases and J by 6 bases, with 18 bases left in between. CDR3 DNA sequence: TGTGCCAGCAGCACCCCGGCCAACAGTCCGGATACGCAGTATTTT. This gives the protein CASSTPANSPDTQYF. Together with reference TRBV7-9 and TRBJ2-3, the CDR3 gives the full variable domain: DTGVSQNPRHKITKRGQNVTFRCDPISEHNRLYWYRQTLGQGPEFLTYFQNEAQLEKSRLLSDRFSAERPKGSFSTLEIQRTEQGDSAMYLCASSTPANSPDTQYFGPGTRLTVL.